Sequencing of this TCR delta chain was carried out in a study of gamma-delta T cells after stem cell transplantation. This CDR3 is 15 amino acids long. Germline V gene lookup returns CDR1 GEAIGNYY and CDR2 EKD. TCRdb ran CATT on the RT-PCR reads. The sample has approximately 1,500 delta-chain clones, around 6.7% seen once. This clone was detected a few times. This likely traces to a read error, being one base from a far larger clone. This TCR was recovered from a human donor. It is not recorded whose cells these are; they may come from a transplant donor. Sequencing was carried out using gamma-delta T cells. The chain combines TRDV2 with TRDJ1; D is unclear. The CDR3 is CACGTVGTYTDKLIF. CDR3 DNA: TGTGCCTGTGGCACCGTAGGCACGTACACCGATAAACTCATCTTT.